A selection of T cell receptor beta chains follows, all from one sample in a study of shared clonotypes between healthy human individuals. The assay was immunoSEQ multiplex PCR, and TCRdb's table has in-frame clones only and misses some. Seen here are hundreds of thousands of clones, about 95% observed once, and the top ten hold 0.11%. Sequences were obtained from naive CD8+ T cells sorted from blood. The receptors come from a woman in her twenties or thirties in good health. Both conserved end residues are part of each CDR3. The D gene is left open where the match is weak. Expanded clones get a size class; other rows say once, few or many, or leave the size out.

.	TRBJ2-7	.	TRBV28	CASRDTYEQYF	TGTGCCAGCAGGGACACCTACGAGCAGTACTTC
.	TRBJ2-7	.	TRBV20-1	CSASLAGEQYF	TGCAGTGCCTCCCTGGCAGGCGAGCAGTACTTC
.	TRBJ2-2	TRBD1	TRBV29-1	CSVPGTGSNTGELFF	TGCAGCGTTCCCGGGACAGGGTCGAACACCGGGGAGCTGTTTTTT
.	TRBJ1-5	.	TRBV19	CASRVESHSNQPQHF	TGTGCCAGTAGGGTAGAGAGTCATAGCAATCAGCCCCAGCATTTT
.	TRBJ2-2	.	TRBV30	CAWSVHSDSGELFF	TGTGCCTGGAGTGTACACTCGGATTCCGGGGAGCTGTTTTTT
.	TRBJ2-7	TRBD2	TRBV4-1	CASSQGLAGGEQYF	TGCGCCAGCAGCCAAGGCCTAGCGGGGGGCGAGCAGTACTTC
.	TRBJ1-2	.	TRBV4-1	CASSQIGPGYGYTF	TGCGCCAGCAGCCAAATAGGCCCCGGCTATGGCTACACCTTC
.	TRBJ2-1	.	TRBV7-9	CASSSSGAGPGNEQFF	TGTGCCAGCAGCTCCTCAGGGGCAGGCCCGGGGAATGAGCAGTTCTTC
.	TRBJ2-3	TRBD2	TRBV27	CASRGADTQYF	TGTGCCAGCCGGGGGGCAGATACGCAGTATTTT
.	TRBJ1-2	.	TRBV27	CASSLRAGEYGYTF	TGTGCCAGCAGTCTAAGGGCAGGAGAGTATGGCTACACCTTC
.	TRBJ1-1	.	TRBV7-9	CASSLGTTEAFF	TGTGCCAGCAGCTTAGGAACCACTGAAGCTTTCTTT
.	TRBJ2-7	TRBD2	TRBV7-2	CASSPGLAEYEQYF	TGTGCCAGCAGCCCGGGACTAGCGGAATACGAGCAGTACTTC
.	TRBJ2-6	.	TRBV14	CASSLSSGGLLVLRANVLTF	TGTGCCAGCAGCCTTAGTAGCGGAGGGCTCTTAGTGCTCAGGGCCAACGTCCTGACTTTC
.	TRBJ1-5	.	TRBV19	CASSIHSGSRGNQPQHF	TGTGCCAGTAGTATTCATTCCGGCAGTAGAGGCAATCAGCCCCAGCATTTT
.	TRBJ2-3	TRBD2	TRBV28	CASSFLSGSTADTQYF	TGTGCCAGCAGTTTCCTTAGCGGGAGCACGGCAGATACGCAGTATTTT
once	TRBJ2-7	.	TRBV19	CASSLRVGYEQYF	TGTGCCAGTAGTCTCCGGGTGGGATACGAGCAGTACTTC
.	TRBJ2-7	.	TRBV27	CASSLSPNSYEQYF	TGTGCCAGCAGTTTATCGCCAAACTCCTACGAGCAGTACTTC
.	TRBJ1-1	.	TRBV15	CATSREGSAEAFF	TGTGCCACCAGCAGAGAAGGATCGGCTGAAGCTTTCTTT
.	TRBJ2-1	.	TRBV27	CASSEVAVREYNEQFF	TGTGCCAGCAGTGAAGTGGCGGTTCGGGAGTACAATGAGCAGTTCTTC
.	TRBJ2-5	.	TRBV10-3	CAISEGPAGTPRTQYF	TGTGCCATCAGTGAAGGCCCCGCCGGGACTCCCAGGACCCAGTACTTC
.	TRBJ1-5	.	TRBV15	CATSWGGDGQPQHF	TGTGCCACCAGCTGGGGGGGGGATGGGCAGCCCCAGCATTTT
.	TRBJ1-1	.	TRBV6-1	CASSEARRTNTEAFF	TGTGCCAGCAGTGAAGCGAGGCGGACGAACACTGAAGCTTTCTTT
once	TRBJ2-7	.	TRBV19	CASSPGRTYEQYF	TGTGCCAGTAGCCCAGGTCGAACGTACGAGCAGTACTTC
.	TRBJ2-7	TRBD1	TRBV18	CASSPPGQGGHEQYF	TGTGCCAGCTCACCACCGGGACAGGGGGGCCACGAGCAGTACTTC
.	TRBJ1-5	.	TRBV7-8	CASSLPSGEHQPQHF	TGTGCCAGCAGCCTGCCCTCCGGGGAGCATCAGCCCCAGCATTTT
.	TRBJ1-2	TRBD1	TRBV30	CAWSPQTGVGYTF	TGTGCCTGGAGTCCACAGACAGGGGTTGGCTACACCTTC
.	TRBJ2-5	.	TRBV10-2	CASSEIETQYF	TGCGCCAGCAGTGAGATCGAGACCCAGTACTTC
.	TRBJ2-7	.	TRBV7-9	CASSLSLGAEAYEQYF	TGTGCCAGCAGCTTAAGCTTAGGGGCCGAAGCCTACGAGCAGTACTTC
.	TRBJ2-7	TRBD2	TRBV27	CASRLTGTSGSLGPEQYF	TGTGCCAGCAGACTCACCGGGACTAGCGGGAGCCTCGGTCCCGAGCAGTACTTC
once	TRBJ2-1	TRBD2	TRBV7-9	CASNGLADYNEQFF	TGTGCCAGCAACGGACTAGCGGATTACAATGAGCAGTTCTTC
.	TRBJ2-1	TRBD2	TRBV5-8	CASSLAGGTYNEQFF	TGTGCCAGCAGCTTAGCGGGAGGGACATACAATGAGCAGTTCTTC
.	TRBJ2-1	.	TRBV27	CASSFALTYNEQFF	TGTGCCAGCAGTTTCGCATTGACATACAATGAGCAGTTCTTC
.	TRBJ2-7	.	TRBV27	CASSFGAGAYEQYF	TGTGCCAGCAGTTTTGGGGCAGGGGCCTACGAGCAGTACTTC
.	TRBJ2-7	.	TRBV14	CASSQGTGKPTYEQYF	TGTGCCAGCAGCCAAGGAACGGGTAAGCCGACCTACGAGCAGTACTTC
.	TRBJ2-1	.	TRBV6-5	CASSFREDNEQFF	TGTGCCAGCAGTTTCCGGGAAGACAATGAGCAGTTCTTC
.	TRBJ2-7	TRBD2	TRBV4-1	CASSQGTLALYEQYF	TGCGCCAGCAGCCAAGGCACACTAGCGCTTTACGAGCAGTACTTC
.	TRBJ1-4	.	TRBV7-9	CASSSDAVGKLFF	TGTGCCAGCAGCTCAGATGCGGTTGGGAAACTGTTTTTT
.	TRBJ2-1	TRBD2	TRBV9	CASSLGTSGREEQFF	TGTGCCAGCAGCCTCGGGACTAGCGGGAGAGAAGAGCAGTTCTTC
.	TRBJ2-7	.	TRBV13	CASSLGAVSDGYEQYF	TGTGCCAGCAGCTTAGGGGCGGTCTCGGACGGCTACGAGCAGTACTTC
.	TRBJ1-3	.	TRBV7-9	CASSFAGNTIYF	TGTGCCAGCAGCTTCGCAGGAAACACCATATATTTT
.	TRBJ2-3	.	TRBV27	CASSLASTDTQYF	TGTGCCAGCAGTTTAGCGAGCACAGATACGCAGTATTTT